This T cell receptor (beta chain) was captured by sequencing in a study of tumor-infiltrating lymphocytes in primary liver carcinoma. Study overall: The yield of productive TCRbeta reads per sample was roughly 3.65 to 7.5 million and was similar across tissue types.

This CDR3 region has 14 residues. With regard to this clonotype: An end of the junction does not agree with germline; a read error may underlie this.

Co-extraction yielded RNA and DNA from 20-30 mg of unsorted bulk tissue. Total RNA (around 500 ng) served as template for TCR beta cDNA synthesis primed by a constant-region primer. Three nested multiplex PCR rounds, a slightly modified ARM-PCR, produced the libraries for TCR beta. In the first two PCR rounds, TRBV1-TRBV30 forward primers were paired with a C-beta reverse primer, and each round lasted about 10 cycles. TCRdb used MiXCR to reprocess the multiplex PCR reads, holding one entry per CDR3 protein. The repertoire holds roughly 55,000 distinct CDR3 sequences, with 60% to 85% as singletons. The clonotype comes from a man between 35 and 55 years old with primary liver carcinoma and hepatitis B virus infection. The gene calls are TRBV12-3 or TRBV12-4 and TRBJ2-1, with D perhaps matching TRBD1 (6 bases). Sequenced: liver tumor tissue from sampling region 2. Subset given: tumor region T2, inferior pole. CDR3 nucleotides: TGTGCCGGCAGTTTCGGACAGATCCACAATGAGCAGTTCTTC. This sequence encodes CAGSFGQIHNEQFF.